These T cell receptor beta chains were read from a single sample in a study of metastatic and nonmetastatic thyroid tumors. TCRdb re-called the PCR reads through MiXCR. Counted here are roughly 30,000 clones, less than 30% occurring once; the ten biggest clones make up approximately 31%. Sequencing used blood. The receptor set was obtained from a female donor with papillary thyroid cancer or a benign thyroid nodule (not recorded which). Some clones in this sample may be carry-over from other donors' samples. Each CDR3 is given with its conserved first and last residue. Each record gives: D gene, J gene, V gene, clone size, CDR3 protein, CDR3 DNA. A D gene is named only where the DNA matches it firmly. Size is stated for part of the rows, as once, few or many counts, or as a class when the clone is expanded.

d_call: -; j_call: TRBJ2-2; v_call: TRBV11-2; clone_size: few; cdr3_aa: CASRWTDLDTGELFF; cdr3_nt: TGTGCCAGCAGGTGGACAGATCTCGACACCGGGGAGCTGTTTTTT
d_call: TRBD2; j_call: TRBJ2-5; v_call: TRBV28; clone_size: many; cdr3_aa: CASTQRWTSQETQYF; cdr3_nt: TGTGCCAGCACCCAGAGGTGGACTAGTCAAGAGACCCAGTACTTC
d_call: -; j_call: TRBJ1-2; v_call: TRBV19; clone_size: -; cdr3_aa: CASNGQTGYTF; cdr3_nt: TGTGCCAGTAACGGACAGACCGGCTACACCTTC
d_call: TRBD1; j_call: TRBJ1-5; v_call: TRBV5-8; clone_size: -; cdr3_aa: CASRRNRGPSNQPQHF; cdr3_nt: TGTGCCAGCAGAAGGAACAGGGGGCCCAGCAATCAGCCCCAGCATTTT
d_call: -; j_call: TRBJ2-2; v_call: TRBV18; clone_size: once; cdr3_aa: CASSPAEPGELFF; cdr3_nt: TGTGCCAGCTCACCCGCAGAGCCCGGGGAGCTGTTTTTT
d_call: -; j_call: TRBJ2-1; v_call: TRBV6-1; clone_size: medium-sized; cdr3_aa: CASRPVLGLDEQFF; cdr3_nt: TGTGCCAGCAGACCCGTACTAGGATTAGATGAGCAGTTCTTC
d_call: -; j_call: TRBJ2-7; v_call: TRBV6-1; clone_size: once; cdr3_aa: CASSEVGFEQYF; cdr3_nt: TGTGCCAGCAGTGAAGTTGGCTTTGAGCAGTACTTC
d_call: TRBD2; j_call: TRBJ2-5; v_call: TRBV6-1; clone_size: -; cdr3_aa: CASSLGLAGAGETQYF; cdr3_nt: TGTGCCAGCAGTTTGGGACTAGCGGGGGCGGGAGAGACCCAGTACTTC
d_call: -; j_call: TRBJ1-3; v_call: TRBV28; clone_size: medium-sized; cdr3_aa: CASRTGEGIRSGNTIYF; cdr3_nt: TGTGCCAGCAGAACGGGAGAGGGAATCCGCTCTGGAAACACCATATATTTT
d_call: TRBD2; j_call: TRBJ2-5; v_call: TRBV10-2; clone_size: medium-sized; cdr3_aa: CASSRERDYQETQYF; cdr3_nt: TGCGCCAGCAGTAGAGAGCGGGACTACCAAGAGACCCAGTACTTC
d_call: -; j_call: TRBJ1-2; v_call: TRBV28; clone_size: medium-sized; cdr3_aa: CASSPGGPLYGYTF; cdr3_nt: TGTGCCAGCAGTCCCGGTGGACCCCTGTATGGCTACACCTTC
d_call: -; j_call: TRBJ1-2; v_call: TRBV5-5; clone_size: -; cdr3_aa: CASSLTEQNVYGYTF; cdr3_nt: TGTGCCAGCAGCTTAACGGAACAGAATGTCTATGGCTACACCTTC
d_call: -; j_call: TRBJ1-1; v_call: TRBV7-8; clone_size: many; cdr3_aa: CASSLEMGGSNTEAFF; cdr3_nt: TGTGCCAGCAGCTTAGAAATGGGAGGCTCAAACACTGAAGCTTTCTTT
d_call: -; j_call: TRBJ1-1; v_call: TRBV12-5; clone_size: -; cdr3_aa: CASGLSGWGGGNQAFF; cdr3_nt: TGTGCTAGTGGGCTCTCTGGTTGGGGGGGCGGCAATCAAGCTTTCTTT
d_call: -; j_call: TRBJ1-1; v_call: TRBV6-9; clone_size: -; cdr3_aa: CASSYRADTEAFF; cdr3_nt: TGTGCCAGCAGTTATCGGGCTGACACTGAAGCTTTCTTT
d_call: -; j_call: TRBJ2-7; v_call: TRBV6-1; clone_size: -; cdr3_aa: CASSAETSFTYEQYF; cdr3_nt: TGTGCCAGCAGTGCGGAGACAAGTTTCACCTACGAGCAGTACTTC
d_call: TRBD1; j_call: TRBJ2-3; v_call: TRBV20-1; clone_size: -; cdr3_aa: CSAKTGWGHSTDTQYF; cdr3_nt: TGCAGTGCTAAGACAGGGTGGGGGCACTCCACAGATACGCAGTATTTT
d_call: -; j_call: TRBJ2-1; v_call: TRBV19; clone_size: few; cdr3_aa: CASSTLMGNEQFF; cdr3_nt: TGTGCCAGTAGTACTCTGATGGGGAATGAGCAGTTCTTC
d_call: -; j_call: TRBJ1-1; v_call: TRBV2; clone_size: -; cdr3_aa: CASSGTVATEAFF; cdr3_nt: TGTGCCAGCAGTGGGACAGTTGCCACTGAAGCTTTCTTT
d_call: -; j_call: TRBJ1-2; v_call: TRBV6-4; clone_size: few; cdr3_aa: CASRATGWRGYTF; cdr3_nt: TGTGCCAGCAGGGCTACGGGGTGGCGGGGCTACACCTTC
d_call: TRBD1; j_call: TRBJ1-6; v_call: TRBV11-3; clone_size: -; cdr3_aa: CASSQTGTGGDSPLHF; cdr3_nt: TGTGCCAGCAGCCAGACCGGGACAGGGGGCGACTCACCCCTCCACTTT
d_call: TRBD2; j_call: TRBJ2-1; v_call: TRBV20-1; clone_size: -; cdr3_aa: CSARGLGLDREQFF; cdr3_nt: TGCAGTGCTAGGGGCCTTGGACTAGATCGTGAGCAGTTCTTC
d_call: -; j_call: TRBJ2-1; v_call: TRBV6-1; clone_size: few; cdr3_aa: CASSSGDEQFF; cdr3_nt: TGTGCCAGCAGTTCAGGCGATGAGCAGTTCTTC
d_call: -; j_call: TRBJ2-5; v_call: TRBV6-1; clone_size: -; cdr3_aa: CASSEARGETQYF; cdr3_nt: TGTGCCAGCAGTGAAGCGAGGGGAGAGACCCAGTACTTC
d_call: -; j_call: TRBJ1-2; v_call: TRBV11-3; clone_size: -; cdr3_aa: CASSLRQIPQEYGYTF; cdr3_nt: TGTGCCAGCAGCCTCAGACAAATCCCACAGGAATATGGCTACACCTTC
d_call: TRBD2; j_call: TRBJ2-3; v_call: TRBV28; clone_size: few; cdr3_aa: CASRDSGSGRTDTQYF; cdr3_nt: TGTGCCAGCAGAGATAGTGGTAGCGGGAGAACAGATACGCAGTATTTT
d_call: -; j_call: TRBJ2-7; v_call: TRBV6-5; clone_size: few; cdr3_aa: CASSYSRVVQQYF; cdr3_nt: TGTGCCAGCAGTTATTCTCGGGTAGTCCAGCAGTACTTC
d_call: -; j_call: TRBJ2-7; v_call: TRBV18; clone_size: many; cdr3_aa: CASSMSQSYEQYF; cdr3_nt: TGTGCCAGCTCAATGTCCCAATCCTACGAGCAGTACTTC
d_call: -; j_call: TRBJ2-2; v_call: TRBV25-1; clone_size: -; cdr3_aa: CASSARDTGELFF; cdr3_nt: TGTGCCAGCAGTGCCAGGGACACCGGGGAGCTGTTTTTT
d_call: -; j_call: TRBJ1-2; v_call: TRBV5-1; clone_size: -; cdr3_aa: CASSASSGAGYGYTF; cdr3_nt: TGCGCCAGCAGCGCGTCATCCGGGGCTGGCTATGGCTACACCTTC
d_call: -; j_call: TRBJ2-3; v_call: TRBV2; clone_size: many; cdr3_aa: CASQTDTDTQYF; cdr3_nt: TGTGCCAGCCAGACCGACACAGATACGCAGTATTTT
d_call: TRBD1; j_call: TRBJ1-2; v_call: TRBV6-5; clone_size: few; cdr3_aa: CASSYSFTGGSGGGYTF; cdr3_nt: TGTGCCAGCAGTTACTCGTTCACAGGGGGCTCTGGGGGTGGCTACACCTTC
d_call: -; j_call: TRBJ2-3; v_call: TRBV9; clone_size: many; cdr3_aa: CASSEYSTDTQYF; cdr3_nt: TGTGCCAGCAGCGAGTATAGCACAGATACGCAGTATTTT
d_call: -; j_call: TRBJ1-2; v_call: TRBV30; clone_size: -; cdr3_aa: CAWSSGYPLGYTF; cdr3_nt: TGTGCCTGGAGTTCCGGGTACCCGTTGGGCTACACCTTC
d_call: -; j_call: TRBJ1-1; v_call: TRBV5-1; clone_size: once; cdr3_aa: CASSLEDITEAFF; cdr3_nt: TGCGCCAGCAGCTTGGAGGACATCACTGAAGCTTTCTTT
d_call: -; j_call: TRBJ2-5; v_call: TRBV27; clone_size: few; cdr3_aa: CASRGDGRRRETQYF; cdr3_nt: TGTGCCAGCCGCGGGGACGGGCGCCGGAGGGAGACCCAGTACTTC
d_call: TRBD1; j_call: TRBJ1-6; v_call: TRBV6-1; clone_size: -; cdr3_aa: CASSGQDSPLHF; cdr3_nt: TGCGCCAGCAGTGGACAGGACTCACCCCTCCACTTT
d_call: TRBD2; j_call: TRBJ2-5; v_call: TRBV2; clone_size: -; cdr3_aa: CASTGLAGGQGETQYF; cdr3_nt: TGTGCCAGCACCGGACTAGCGGGGGGCCAAGGAGAGACCCAGTACTTC
d_call: TRBD1; j_call: TRBJ2-1; v_call: TRBV9; clone_size: -; cdr3_aa: CASSVETGVNEQFF; cdr3_nt: TGTGCCAGCAGCGTAGAAACAGGGGTCAATGAGCAGTTCTTC
d_call: -; j_call: TRBJ1-6; v_call: TRBV6-5; clone_size: few; cdr3_aa: CASRYPGPEGSPLHF; cdr3_nt: TGTGCCAGCAGATACCCGGGACCCGAGGGTTCACCCCTCCACTTT
d_call: -; j_call: TRBJ1-1; v_call: TRBV10-3; clone_size: many; cdr3_aa: CAISESGNGGNTEAFF; cdr3_nt: TGTGCCATCAGTGAGTCAGGGAACGGTGGGAACACTGAAGCTTTCTTT
d_call: -; j_call: TRBJ2-1; v_call: TRBV6-1; clone_size: few; cdr3_aa: CASNTAGASYNEQFF; cdr3_nt: TGTGCCAGCAACACGGCGGGGGCTTCCTACAATGAGCAGTTCTTC
d_call: -; j_call: TRBJ1-2; v_call: TRBV10-3; clone_size: medium-sized; cdr3_aa: CAIRGYRESDGYTF; cdr3_nt: TGTGCCATCAGAGGCTACAGGGAATCAGATGGCTACACCTTC
d_call: TRBD2; j_call: TRBJ2-5; v_call: TRBV12-3/TRBV12-4; clone_size: few; cdr3_aa: CASSLIAGVETQYF; cdr3_nt: TGTGCCAGCAGTTTGATAGCGGGAGTTGAGACCCAGTACTTC
d_call: -; j_call: TRBJ2-1; v_call: TRBV15; clone_size: medium-sized; cdr3_aa: CATSRDRRGSEQFF; cdr3_nt: TGTGCCACCAGCAGAGATCGCAGGGGAAGTGAGCAGTTCTTC
d_call: -; j_call: TRBJ2-1; v_call: TRBV13; clone_size: -; cdr3_aa: CASSLGRGWEFF; cdr3_nt: TGTGCCAGCAGCTTAGGGCGGGGTTGGGAGTTCTTC
d_call: -; j_call: TRBJ1-3; v_call: TRBV12-3/TRBV12-4; clone_size: -; cdr3_aa: CASSPRSGSGNTIYF; cdr3_nt: TGTGCCAGCAGCCCCCGGTCAGGGTCTGGAAACACCATATATTTT
d_call: TRBD1; j_call: TRBJ1-3; v_call: TRBV15; clone_size: few; cdr3_aa: CATSSWTGHSGNTIYF; cdr3_nt: TGTGCCACCAGCAGCTGGACAGGCCACTCTGGAAACACCATATATTTT
d_call: TRBD1; j_call: TRBJ2-3; v_call: TRBV5-1; clone_size: -; cdr3_aa: CASSRQGAKDTQYF; cdr3_nt: TGCGCCAGCAGCAGACAGGGGGCGAAGGATACGCAGTATTTT